This T cell receptor (beta chain) was identified during a study of tumor and adjacent non-tumor tissue in lung cancer. Looking at the study overall: The cohort had roughly 11 adenocarcinoma, a couple of squamous cell and 1 small cell patients. Approximately 4.2 million productive TCRbeta reads were obtained per sample on average. Patients were aged about 30 to 76, nine to eleven men and about five women, stage I to III.

Whole-study findings and limits: Top 100 clones took a larger repertoire share in normal lung.

There are 16 residues in the CDR3. Germline V gives CDR1 MNHNS, CDR2 SASEGT. With regard to this clonotype: What it binds is unknown. At one boundary the junction diverges from the germline segment, which might be a read error.

A modified ARM-PCR protocol with three rounds of nested PCR amplified TCRbeta. TCRdb independently ran MiXCR on the multiplex PCR reads; one entry per CDR3 protein. The sample includes more than 75,000 distinct CDR3 sequences, 75% to 85% of them seen just once. No cell sorting was done before RNA was extracted from the tissue. Distant lung tissue was collected more than 3 cm away from the tumor edge. The sequence came from a man between 60 and 75 years old with small cell lung cancer. Sequencing was performed on distant non-tumor lung tissue. This chain uses TRBV6-1 with TRBJ2-5, with D unclear. CDR3 coding DNA: TGTGCCAGGAGTGAAGCACATACCGGGTTTCAAGAGACCCATTACTTC. Translating it yields CARSEAHTGFQETHYF.